A single sample is the source of the 5 T cell receptor beta chains below, sequenced in a study of blood T cells in healthy people across ages. A second 7 to 11 cycle PCR used barcoded and J-beta primers. TCRdb called the 5' RACE reads again in MiXCR, with one record for every CDR3 protein. The sample consists of approximately 2,000,000 distinct CDR3 sequences, approximately 40% of them appearing once. The sample was blood. Receptors originate from a human donor in good health.

This clonotype was picked up one time. One junction end does not reproduce the germline sequence, and a read error may be involved. The V and J genes are TRBV5-1 and TRBJ2-7, with 9 bases lining up with TRBD2. CDR1 is SGHRS, CDR2 YFSETQ, per germline. This CDR3 is built from 16 residues. CDR3 DNA: TGCACCAGCAGCTTGGCCCTGGGACTAGCCGGATACGAGCAGTACTTC. Residues: CTSSLALGLAGYEQYF.

This sequence joins TRBV9 and TRBJ1-1; D gene unclear. The CDR3 extends over 15 amino acids. Germline CDR1 is SGDLS and CDR2 is YYNGEE. The ends were cut back, 0 bases at V and 4 bases at J, with 13 bases in the middle. The CDR3 DNA reads as TGTGCCAGCAGCGTAGTGTCAGATACAAGCACTGAAGCTTTCTTT. This gives the protein CASSVVSDTSTEAFF.

This clonotype was detected ten times or more. The chain recombines TRBV20-1 with TRBJ2-1; 9 bases are a match to TRBD2. CDR1 is DFQATT, CDR2 SNEGSKA, per germline (reference sequence). The CDR3 loop spans 15 amino acids. V shed 6 bases, J shed 5 bases, and the junction held 11 bases outside the gene matches. The CDR3 here is CSAFAAGGLDNEQFF. The CDR3 DNA follows: TGCAGTGCCTTTGCAGCGGGGGGCTTGGACAATGAGCAGTTCTTC.

The rearrangement uses TRBV29-1 and TRBJ2-1; D might be TRBD1 (6 bases). Trimming left V 4 bases short and J 5 bases short, with 15 bases between. Germline V lookup: CDR1 SQVTM, CDR2 ANQGSEA. This CDR3 region has 14 residues. The CDR3 nucleotides are TGCAGCGTTGTCGGCAGGGGATCCCACAATGAGCAGTTCTTC. Encoded protein: CSVVGRGSHNEQFF.

The V call is TRBV25-1, the J call TRBJ1-1; perhaps TRBD1 as D (5 bases). With 7 bases removed from V and 0 bases from J, the gap between germline ends came to 15 bases. CDR1 and CDR2 (germline): MGHDK, SYGVNS. The CDR3 covers 15 residues. For the CDR3, the DNA is TGTGCCAGCATGGGACCTTCGCTGTTGAACACTGAAGCTTTCTTT. Its translation is CASMGPSLLNTEAFF.